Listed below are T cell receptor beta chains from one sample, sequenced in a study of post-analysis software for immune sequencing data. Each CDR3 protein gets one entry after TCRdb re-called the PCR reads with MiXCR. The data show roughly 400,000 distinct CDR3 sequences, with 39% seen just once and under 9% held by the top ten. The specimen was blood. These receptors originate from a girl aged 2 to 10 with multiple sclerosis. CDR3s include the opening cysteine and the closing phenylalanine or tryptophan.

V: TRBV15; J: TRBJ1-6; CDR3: CATSRVRVYSPLHF
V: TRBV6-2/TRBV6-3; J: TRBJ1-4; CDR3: CASSYRQHNEKLFF
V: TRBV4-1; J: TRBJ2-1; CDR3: CASSHLAGNHEQFF
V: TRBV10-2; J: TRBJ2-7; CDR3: CASSGQGQGGYEQYF
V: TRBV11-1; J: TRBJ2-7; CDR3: CASSLRPGQGSSYEQYF
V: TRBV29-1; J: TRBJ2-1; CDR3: CSATSGTRWNEQFF
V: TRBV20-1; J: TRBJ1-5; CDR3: CSARDRDSNQPQHF
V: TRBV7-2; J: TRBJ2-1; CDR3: CASSLRQGNNEQFF
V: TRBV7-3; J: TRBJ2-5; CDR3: CASSPGASLEAETQYF
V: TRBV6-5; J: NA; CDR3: CAIFDSREYEQYF
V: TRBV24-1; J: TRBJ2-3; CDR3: CATSLTDTQYF
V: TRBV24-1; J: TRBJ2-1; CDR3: CATSFGQGPDEQFF
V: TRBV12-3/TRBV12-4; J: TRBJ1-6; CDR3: CASSLQGRDNSPLHF
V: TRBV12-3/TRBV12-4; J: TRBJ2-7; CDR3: CASSQAVVSSYEQYF
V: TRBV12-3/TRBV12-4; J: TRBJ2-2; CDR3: CASSGYNKLFF
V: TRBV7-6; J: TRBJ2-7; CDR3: CASSPGPRGYEQYF
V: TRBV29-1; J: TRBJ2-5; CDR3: CSVALRLAIETQYF
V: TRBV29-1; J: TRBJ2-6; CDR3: CSVGAARSGANVLTF
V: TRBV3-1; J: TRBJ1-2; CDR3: CASSQDNSNYGYTF
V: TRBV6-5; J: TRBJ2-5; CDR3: CASIKFGPGLAEGETQYF
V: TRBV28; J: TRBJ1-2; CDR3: CASRNHRRQGRNGYTF
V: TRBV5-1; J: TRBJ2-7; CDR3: CASSSGTAYEQYF
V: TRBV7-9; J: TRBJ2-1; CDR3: CASTSPGPYNEQFF
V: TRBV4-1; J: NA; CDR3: CASSQEVQGSETQYF
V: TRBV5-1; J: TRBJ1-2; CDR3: CASSWAQGGYGYTF
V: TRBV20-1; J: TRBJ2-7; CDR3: CSAGDWTGVHEQYF
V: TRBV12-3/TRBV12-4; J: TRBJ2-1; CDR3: CASSILAARPGEQFF
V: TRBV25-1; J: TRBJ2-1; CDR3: CASSRRTSSYNEQFF
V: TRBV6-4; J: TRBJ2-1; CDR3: CVSSKTSGTGNEQFF
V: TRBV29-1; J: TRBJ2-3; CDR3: CSVEVIALGSSGRGSLTDTQYF
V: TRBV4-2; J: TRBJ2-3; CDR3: CASSQRPLQDTQYF
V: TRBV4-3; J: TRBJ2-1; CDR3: CASSQEDWKEQFF
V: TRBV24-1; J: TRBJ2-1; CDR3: CATSDPTGGVNEQFF
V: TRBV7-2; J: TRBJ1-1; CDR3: CASSLNAANTEAFF
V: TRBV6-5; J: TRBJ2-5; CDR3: CASSNYPIIQETQYF
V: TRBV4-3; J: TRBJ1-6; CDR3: CASSQEYYGYPPLHF
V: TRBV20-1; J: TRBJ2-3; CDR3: CSAKRDTRNTDTQYF
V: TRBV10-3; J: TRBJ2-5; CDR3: CAIRSSAASQETQYF
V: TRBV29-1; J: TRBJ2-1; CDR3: CSVGAFGRYNEQFF
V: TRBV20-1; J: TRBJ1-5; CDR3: CSARTGGLQPQHF